These 22 T cell receptor beta chains came from one sample sequenced in a study of CD8 T cells in ankylosing spondylitis. Findings and limits, study-wide: One TCR beta motif, made up of roughly eight highly homologous variants, appeared characteristic of ankylosing spondylitis blood.

TCRdb independently ran MiXCR on the 5' RACE reads; one entry per CDR3 protein. The sample has more than 650,000 distinct CDR3 sequences; approximately 10% are singletons. No antigen has been assigned to these receptors. Material for sequencing was blood, either unsorted or a sorted T cell fraction (not recorded which). The receptors derive from a male donor with ankylosing spondylitis.

The V gene is TRBV25-1, the J gene TRBJ2-3; D unclear. This CDR3 region has 16 residues. CDR1 is MGHDK, CDR2 SYGVNS, per germline. The V and J ends lost 3 bases and 4 bases respectively, with 17 bases between them. This chain's CDR3 is CASSEIGSGIADTQYF. The CDR3 nucleotides read TGTGCCAGCAGTGAGATAGGATCCGGAATCGCAGATACGCAGTATTTT.

The chain carries TRBV7-9 and TRBJ2-5; D gene ambiguous. CDR1 SEHNR and CDR2 FQNEAQ come from the germline V gene (reference sequence). The CDR3 covers 15 residues. V dropped 5 bases and J dropped 4 bases, with 17 bases sitting between them. The CDR3 nucleotides are TGTGCCAGCAGCCCCCGACGGTCGTTCGGAGAGACCCAGTACTTC. This sequence encodes CASSPRRSFGETQYF.

This clonotype was seen only a few times. The rearrangement joins TRBV3-1 to TRBJ1-2; possible D gene TRBD1, 6 bases. CDR1 LGHDT and CDR2 YNNKEL come from the germline V gene (reference sequence). The CDR3 loop spans 12 amino acids. Trimming shortened V by 4 bases and J by 7 bases, and 10 bases separated the two germline ends. Here the CDR3 reads CASSREGGGYTF. Written as DNA, the CDR3 is TGTGCCAGCAGCCGAGAGGGGGGTGGCTACACCTTC.

The rearrangement links TRBV6-1 to TRBJ2-5; 9 bases agree with TRBD2. The CDR3 has 17 amino acids. CDR1 is MNHNS, CDR2 SASEGT, per germline. J was trimmed by 5 bases and V by 6 bases; bases with no gene match: 16. CDR3 amino acids: CASRTPTRGGRVETQYF. In nucleotides, the CDR3 is TGTGCCAGCAGGACCCCCACGCGGGGGGGTAGAGTTGAGACCCAGTACTTC.

The table lists this clonotype with a few counts. The chain recombines TRBV20-1 with TRBJ1-5; D call uncertain. This CDR3 has 11 residues. V gave up 6 bases and J gave up 9 bases, with 12 bases separating them. Germline CDR1 reads DFQATT; CDR2 reads SNEGSKA (reference sequence). In DNA form, the CDR3 reads TGCAGTGCGGAGGGCCGGGGGCCCCAGCATTTT. Amino acid sequence: CSAEGRGPQHF.

This chain connects TRBV5-5 to TRBJ2-2, with 9 nucleotides matching TRBD1. Trimming removed 3 bases from V and 1 base from J; junction bases left unmatched: 4. The CDR3 extends over 16 amino acids. Germline V lookup: CDR1 SGHKS, CDR2 YYEKEE (reference sequence). CDR3 bases: TGTGCCAGCAGCTGGAGGACAGGGGAGAACACCGGGGAGCTGTTTTTT. It is translated as CASSWRTGENTGELFF.

This clonotype was seen many times. The chain uses TRBV10-3 and TRBJ1-1; maybe TRBD1 (6 bases). The V end lost 10 bases, the J end lost 8 bases, and 14 bases lay between the germline ends. The CDR3 loop spans 11 amino acids. Germline CDR1 reads ENHRY; CDR2 reads SYGVKD. The CDR3 DNA reads TGTGCCACTAGGGGGAACCGGGAAGCTTTCTTT. It translates to CATRGNREAFF.

Many counts were recorded for this clonotype. The chain joins TRBV5-1 to TRBJ2-3; a weak D match, TRBD2 (5 bases). Germline loops: CDR1 SGHRS, CDR2 YFSETQ. The CDR3 spans 14 residues. Trimming removed 0 bases at V and 0 bases at J, with 5 bases between. The CDR3, as DNA: TGCGCCAGCAGCTTGGAGCGGAGCACAGATACGCAGTATTTT. Amino acids: CASSLERSTDTQYF.

This clonotype was seen a handful of times. The chain is built from TRBV27 and TRBJ1-3; no clear D gene. The CDR3 runs to 16 residues. Germline V gene data show CDR1 as MNHEY and CDR2 as SMNVEV (reference sequence). Trimming shortened V by 6 bases and J by 4 bases, and 19 bases separated the two germline ends. The chain's CDR3 is CASRNLDRIAGNTIYF. DNA for the CDR3: TGTGCCAGCAGGAATCTAGACCGAATAGCGGGAAACACCATATATTTT.

This clonotype was counted a few times. This chain uses TRBV9 with TRBJ1-1, with a possible D match to TRBD1 (6 bases). The CDR3 is 14 residues long. Trimming removed 9 bases at V and 1 base at J, with 16 bases between. CDR1 is SGDLS, CDR2 YYNGEE, per germline. The DNA for the CDR3 is TGTGCCACCACTGGGGGGGCGTCGAACACTGAAGCTTTCTTT. Translating it yields CATTGGASNTEAFF.

The chain uses TRBV20-1 and TRBJ2-2, with 9 bases lining up with TRBD2. Looked up from germline, CDR1 is DFQATT and CDR2 is SNEGSKA (reference sequence). V dropped 0 bases and J dropped 8; count of bases not matched to a gene: 13. This CDR3 has 17 amino acids. The CDR3 loop reads CSARDVLAGRTSGELFF. CDR3 nucleotide sequence: TGCAGTGCTAGAGATGTCCTAGCGGGGCGTACGTCGGGGGAGCTGTTTTTT.

Only one count was recorded for this clonotype. The V and J genes are TRBV12-3 or TRBV12-4 and TRBJ2-7; D may be TRBD1 (6 bases). Trimming pared 5 bases from V and 5 bases from J, leaving 13 bases between. There are 13 residues in the CDR3. Here the CDR3 reads CASSDRDNHEQYF. The CDR3 bases are TGTGCCAGCAGTGACCGGGACAACCACGAGCAGTACTTC.

The chain has TRBV3-1 and TRBJ1-6; 7 bases are shared with TRBD1. The V and J ends lost 3 bases and 7 bases, in that order; junction bases with no gene match: 3. The CDR3 contains 14 residues. CDR1 is LGHDT, CDR2 YNNKEL, per germline (reference sequence). DNA of the CDR3: TGTGCCAGCAGCCAGAGGGGGCCGAATTCACCCCTCCACTTT. Translation: CASSQRGPNSPLHF.

The V gene is TRBV24-1, the J gene TRBJ1-2, with TRBD1 as a possible D gene (5 bases). V was pared by 4 bases and J by 0 bases, with 11 bases between. CDR1 is KGHDR and CDR2 is SFDVKD in the germline V gene. This CDR3 is built from 15 residues. The CDR3 region has the DNA TGTGCCACCAGTGACCCAAGACAGCCTAACTATGGCTACACCTTC. Its protein is CATSDPRQPNYGYTF.

This clonotype has a count of ten or more. The V and J genes are TRBV29-1 and TRBJ2-1, with TRBD2 identical over 12 bases. V gave up 5 bases and J gave up 5 bases; unmatched junction bases: 7. The length of the CDR3 is 15 residues. Germline V gives CDR1 SQVTM, CDR2 ANQGSEA. The CDR3 DNA reads as TGCAGCGTTAAGGAGCTAGCGGGAGGGAACAATGAGCAGTTCTTC. Translation: CSVKELAGGNNEQFF.

The CDR3 DNA is TGTGCCAGCACGACAGGGGGTTGGAACTTC. Its protein is CASTTGGWNF. The chain couples TRBV21-1 to TRBJ2-7; TRBD1 is the table's D call and was not checked against the DNA. TRBV21-1 is assigned pseudogene status. The CDR3 is 10 residues long.

The chain carries TRBV7-2 and TRBJ1-5; TRBD1 matches at 11 bases. The CDR3 is made up of 17 amino acids. CDR1 and CDR2 (germline): SGHTA, FQGNSA. The trim removed 6 bases at V and 0 bases at J, leaving 7 bases unmatched. The CDR3 nucleotides are TGTGCCAGCAGTTGGGGGACAGGGGGATATAGCAATCAGCCCCAGCATTTT. This gives the protein CASSWGTGGYSNQPQHF. The full variable domain, in which reference TRBV7-2 and TRBJ1-5 provide the parts outside the CDR3, is GAGVSQSPSNKVTEKGKDVELRCDPISGHTALYWYRQSLGQGLEFLIYFQGNSAPDKSGLPSDRFSAERTGGSVSTLTIQRTQQEDSAVYLCASSWGTGGYSNQPQHFGDGTRLSIL.

The sample holds a few counts of this clonotype. The rearrangement uses TRBV6-1 and TRBJ1-5; TRBD1 is a possible D gene (5 bases). Germline-derived CDR1 and CDR2 are MNHNS and SASEGT. V was clipped by 8 bases and J by 4 bases, with 18 bases between them. This CDR3 has 15 residues. The CDR3 reads CASGLTRGLNQPQHF. CDR3 nucleotides: TGTGCCAGCGGTCTAACGAGGGGACTGAATCAGCCCCAGCATTTT.

In this sample, this clonotype turned up many times. The rearrangement joins TRBV29-1 to TRBJ2-3; D gene unclear. The germline V gene has CDR1 SQVTM and CDR2 ANQGSEA. The length of the CDR3 is 10 residues. V was clipped by 4 bases and J by 5 bases, with 4 bases between them. The DNA of the CDR3 is TGCAGCGTTGCGCGAGATACGCAGTATTTT. This sequence encodes CSVARDTQYF.

This clonotype turned up a few times. V gene TRBV5-1 combines with J gene TRBJ1-4, with 7 nucleotides matching TRBD1. After removal of 3 bases from V and 8 bases from J, the junction contained 13 bases not matched to a gene. Germline V gives CDR1 SGHRS, CDR2 YFSETQ. The CDR3 length is 16 residues. CDR3 in amino acids: CASSSDDRASWEKLFF. CDR3 bases: TGCGCCAGCAGCTCCGACGACAGGGCATCTTGGGAAAAACTGTTTTTT.

This clonotype has a handful of counts. This rearrangement joins TRBV12-3 or TRBV12-4 to TRBJ2-5, with a possible D match to TRBD2 (6 bases). V lost 3 bases, J lost 3 bases, and 11 bases lay in between. The CDR3 spans 14 residues. The chain's CDR3 is CASSFGGEEETQYF. In nucleotides, the CDR3 is TGTGCCAGCAGTTTCGGAGGGGAGGAAGAGACCCAGTACTTC.

The V and J genes are TRBV5-1 and TRBJ2-2, with 7 bases matching TRBD1. There are 16 residues in the CDR3. Losses at the gene ends were 3 bases for V and 5 bases for J; bases not matched to a gene: 10. Germline-derived CDR1 and CDR2 are SGHRS and YFSETQ. This CDR3 reads CASSSIPGQKTGELFF. The CDR3 nucleotides are TGCGCCAGCAGCTCTATCCCGGGACAGAAGACCGGGGAGCTGTTTTTT.